This T cell receptor beta chain was captured by sequencing in a study of blood T cell repertoires in COVID-19. Study context: Samples came from the United States, Italy and Spain, spanning acute and convalescent COVID-19. T cells, B-cell-depleted T cells, or PBMCs supplied cDNA or gDNA.

TCRdb's copy holds only in-frame clones and misses some; the assay was immunoSEQ multiplex PCR. The data contain a few hundred thousand clones, under 90% of them singletons. This CDR3 comprises 15 residues. CDR1 is SNHLY and CDR2 is FYNNEI in the germline V gene. Deletions cut 10 bases from V and 0 bases from J, with 17 bases between. This TCR came from a woman of 80 years or more with active or convalescent COVID-19. V usage is TRBV2 and J usage is TRBJ2-3; possible D gene TRBD1, 6 bases. Sequences were obtained from peripheral blood. The CDR3 bases are TGTGCCACCGAGGGACAAGTCTTTAGCACAGATACGCAGTATTTT. It encodes CATEGQVFSTDTQYF.